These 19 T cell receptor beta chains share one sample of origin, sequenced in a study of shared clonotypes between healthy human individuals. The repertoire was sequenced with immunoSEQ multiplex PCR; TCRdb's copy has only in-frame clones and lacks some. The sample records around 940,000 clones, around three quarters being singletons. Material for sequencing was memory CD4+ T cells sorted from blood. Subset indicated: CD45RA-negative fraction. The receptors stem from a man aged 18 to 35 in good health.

The chain's CDR3 is CASSVSYGQRYTGELFF. The CDR3 DNA follows: TGTGCCAGCAGCGTGTCATACGGGCAGAGATACACCGGGGAGCTGTTTTTT. V and J are TRBV9 and TRBJ2-2; D gene uncertain. V was pared by 2 bases and J by 3 bases, with 17 bases between. The CDR3 sequence is 17 residues long. Germline CDR1 reads SGDLS; CDR2 reads YYNGEE.

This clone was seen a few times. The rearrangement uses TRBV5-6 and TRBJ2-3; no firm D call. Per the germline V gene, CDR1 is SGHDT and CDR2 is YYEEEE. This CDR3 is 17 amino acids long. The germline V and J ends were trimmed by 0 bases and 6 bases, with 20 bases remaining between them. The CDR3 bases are TGTGCCAGCAGCTTGGCGAGGAACCCTTCAGTTTCGGATACGCAGTATTTT. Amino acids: CASSLARNPSVSDTQYF.

The CDR3, as DNA: TGTGCCAGCAGCTTAGGAGCTACTTTTTACAATGAGCAGTTCTTC. It encodes CASSLGATFYNEQFF. This rearrangement joins TRBV11-2 to TRBJ2-1; no reliable D call. CDR1 and CDR2 (germline): SGHAT, FQNNGV. Between the trimmed V and J ends, which lost 1 base and 4 bases, there was a span of 11 bases. CDR3 length: 15 amino acids.

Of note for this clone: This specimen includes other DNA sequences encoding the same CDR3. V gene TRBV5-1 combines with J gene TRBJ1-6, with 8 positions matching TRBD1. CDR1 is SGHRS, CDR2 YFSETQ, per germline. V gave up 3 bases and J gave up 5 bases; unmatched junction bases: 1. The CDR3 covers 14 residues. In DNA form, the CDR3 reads TGCGCCAGCAGCTCGACAGGGGATAATTCACCCCTCCACTTT. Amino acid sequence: CASSSTGDNSPLHF.

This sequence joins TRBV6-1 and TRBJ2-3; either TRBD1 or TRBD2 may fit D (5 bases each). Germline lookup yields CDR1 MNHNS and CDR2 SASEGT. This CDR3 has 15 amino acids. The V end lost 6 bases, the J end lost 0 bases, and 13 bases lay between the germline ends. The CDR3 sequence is CASRPGRVSTDTQYF. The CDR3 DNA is TGTGCCAGCAGACCGGGACGGGTGAGCACAGATACGCAGTATTTT.

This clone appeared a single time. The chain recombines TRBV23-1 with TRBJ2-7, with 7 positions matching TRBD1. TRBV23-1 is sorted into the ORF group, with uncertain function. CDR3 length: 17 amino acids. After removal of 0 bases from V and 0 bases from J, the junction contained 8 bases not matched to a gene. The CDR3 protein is CASSQSGPRDSSYEQYF. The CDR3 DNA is TGCGCCAGCAGTCAATCGGGGCCCCGGGACAGCTCCTACGAGCAGTACTTC.

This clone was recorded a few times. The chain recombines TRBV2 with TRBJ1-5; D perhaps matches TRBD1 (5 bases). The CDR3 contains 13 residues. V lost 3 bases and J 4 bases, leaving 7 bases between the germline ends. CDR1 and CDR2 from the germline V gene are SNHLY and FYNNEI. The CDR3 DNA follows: TGTGCCAGCAGTGAGGGACCTAATCAGCCCCAGCATTTT. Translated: CASSEGPNQPQHF.

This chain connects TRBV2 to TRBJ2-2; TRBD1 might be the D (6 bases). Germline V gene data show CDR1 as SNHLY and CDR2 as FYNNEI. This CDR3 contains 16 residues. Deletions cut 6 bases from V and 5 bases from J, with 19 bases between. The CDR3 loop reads CASSPTVGAVTGELFF. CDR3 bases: TGTGCCAGCAGCCCTACGGTGGGGGCTGTTACCGGGGAGCTGTTTTTT.

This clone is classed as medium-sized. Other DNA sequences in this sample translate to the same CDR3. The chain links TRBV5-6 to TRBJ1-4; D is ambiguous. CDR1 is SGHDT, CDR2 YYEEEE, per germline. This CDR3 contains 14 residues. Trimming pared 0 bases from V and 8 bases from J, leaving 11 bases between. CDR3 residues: CASSLGGRFEKLFF. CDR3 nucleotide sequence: TGTGCCAGCAGCTTGGGTGGGAGATTCGAAAAACTGTTTTTT.

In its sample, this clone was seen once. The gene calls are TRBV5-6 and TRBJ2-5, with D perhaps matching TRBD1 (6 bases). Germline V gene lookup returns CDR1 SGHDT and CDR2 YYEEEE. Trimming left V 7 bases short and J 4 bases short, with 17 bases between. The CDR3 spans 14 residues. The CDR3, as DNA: TGTGCCAGCGGCAAAGGCAGGGGATCAGAGACCCAGTACTTC. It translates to CASGKGRGSETQYF.

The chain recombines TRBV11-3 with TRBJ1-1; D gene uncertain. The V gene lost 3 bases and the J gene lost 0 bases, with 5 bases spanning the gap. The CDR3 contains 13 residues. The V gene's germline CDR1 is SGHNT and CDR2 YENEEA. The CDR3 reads CASSFTLNTEAFF. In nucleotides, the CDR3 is TGTGCCAGCAGCTTTACCTTGAACACTGAAGCTTTCTTT.

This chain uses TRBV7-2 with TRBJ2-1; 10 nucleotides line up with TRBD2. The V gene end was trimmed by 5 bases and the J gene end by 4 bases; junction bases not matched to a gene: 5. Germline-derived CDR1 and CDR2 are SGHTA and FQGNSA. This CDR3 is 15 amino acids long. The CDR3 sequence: CASSALAGAYNEQFF. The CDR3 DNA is TGTGCCAGCAGCGCCCTAGCGGGAGCTTACAATGAGCAGTTCTTC. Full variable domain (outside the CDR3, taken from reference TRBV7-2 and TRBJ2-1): GAGVSQSPSNKVTEKGKDVELRCDPISGHTALYWYRQSLGQGLEFLIYFQGNSAPDKSGLPSDRFSAERTGGSVSTLTIQRTQQEDSAVYLCASSALAGAYNEQFFGPGTRLTVL.

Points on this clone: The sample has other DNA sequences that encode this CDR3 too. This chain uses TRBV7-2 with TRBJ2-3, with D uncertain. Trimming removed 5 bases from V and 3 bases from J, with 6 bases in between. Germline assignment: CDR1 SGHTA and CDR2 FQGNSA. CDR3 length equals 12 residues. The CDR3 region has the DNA TGTGCCAGCAGCCCCAGGACAGATACGCAGTATTTT. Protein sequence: CASSPRTDTQYF.

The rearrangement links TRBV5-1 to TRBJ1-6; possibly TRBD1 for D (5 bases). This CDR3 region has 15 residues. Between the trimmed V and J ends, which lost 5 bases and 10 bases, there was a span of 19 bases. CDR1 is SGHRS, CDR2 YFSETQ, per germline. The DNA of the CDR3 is TGCGCCAGCAGTTTGACCCGGACACCAGAATCACCCCTCCACTTT. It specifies CASSLTRTPESPLHF.

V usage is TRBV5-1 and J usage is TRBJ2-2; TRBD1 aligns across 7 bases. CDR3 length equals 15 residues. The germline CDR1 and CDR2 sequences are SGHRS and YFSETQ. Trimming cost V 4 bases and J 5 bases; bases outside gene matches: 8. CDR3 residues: CASSPEGGATGELFF. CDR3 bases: TGCGCCAGCAGCCCTGAAGGGGGCGCAACCGGGGAGCTGTTTTTT.

The CDR3 sequence: CASSIAASGSETQYF. The CDR3 coding sequence is TGTGCCAGTAGTATAGCTGCTAGCGGGAGTGAGACCCAGTACTTC. V and J are TRBV19 and TRBJ2-5; 10 positions agree with TRBD2. Germline V gene data show CDR1 as LNHDA and CDR2 as SQIVND (reference sequence). V trimming: 1 base; J trimming: 5 bases; junction bases outside the gene matches: 4. CDR3 length: 15 residues. The complete variable domain, with remaining parts taken from reference TRBV19 and TRBJ2-5, reads DGGITQSPKYLFRKEGQNVTLSCEQNLNHDAMYWYRQDPGQGLRLIYYSQIVNDFQKGDIAEGYSVSREKKESFPLTVTSAQKNPTAFYLCASSIAASGSETQYFGPGTRLLVL.

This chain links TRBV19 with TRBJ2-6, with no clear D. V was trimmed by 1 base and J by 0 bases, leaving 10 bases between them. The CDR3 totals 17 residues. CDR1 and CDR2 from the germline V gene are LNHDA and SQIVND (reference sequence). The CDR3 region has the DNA TGTGCCAGTAGTATAGCTCGGTTGGTCTCTGGGGCCAACGTCCTGACTTTC. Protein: CASSIARLVSGANVLTF.

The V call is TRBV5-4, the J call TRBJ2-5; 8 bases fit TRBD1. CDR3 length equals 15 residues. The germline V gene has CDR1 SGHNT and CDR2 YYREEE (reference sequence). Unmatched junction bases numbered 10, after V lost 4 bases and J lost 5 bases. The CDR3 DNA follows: TGTGCCAGCAGCCCGACAGGGGAGTTAAGGGAGACCCAGTACTTC. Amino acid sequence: CASSPTGELRETQYF. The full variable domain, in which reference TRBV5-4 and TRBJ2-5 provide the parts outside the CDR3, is ETGVTQSPTHLIKTRGQQVTLRCSSQSGHNTVSWYQQALGQGPQFIFQYYREEENGRGNFPPRFSGLQFPNYSSELNVNALELDDSALYLCASSPTGELRETQYFGPGTRLLVL.

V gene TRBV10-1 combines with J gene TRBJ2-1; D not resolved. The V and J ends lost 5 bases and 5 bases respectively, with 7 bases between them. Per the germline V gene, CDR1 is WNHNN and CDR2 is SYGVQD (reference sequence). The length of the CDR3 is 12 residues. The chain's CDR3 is CASSRFDNEQFF. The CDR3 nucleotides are TGCGCCAGCAGTAGGTTTGACAATGAGCAGTTCTTC.